This entry lists 26 T cell receptor beta chains sequenced from one sample in a study of T cell responses to AZD1222 COVID-19 vaccine. Measured with immunoSEQ multiplex PCR; TCRdb has only the in-frame clones, and not every one. The sample lists about 150,000 clones, approximately 90% seen once, with approximately 1.6% in the top ten. This specimen consisted of peripheral blood, obtained on day 0 of AZD1222 vaccination. These receptors were collected from an adult in good health.

This clone was recorded once. This sequence joins TRBV6-1 and TRBJ1-2, with D uncertain. The CDR3 sequence is 15 residues long. CDR1 MNHNS and CDR2 SASEGT come from the germline V gene. The ends were cut back, 2 bases at V and 3 bases at J, with 13 bases in the middle. CDR3: CASSELGDGDYGYTF. The CDR3 DNA reads as TGTGCCAGCAGTGAATTGGGAGACGGGGACTATGGCTACACCTTC.

V gene TRBV5-4 combines with J gene TRBJ2-1; D not resolved. From germline, CDR1 is SGHNT and CDR2 YYREEE (reference sequence). This CDR3 region has 14 residues. The germline V and J ends were trimmed by 4 bases and 6 bases, with 14 bases remaining between them. The CDR3 region is CASSNWSRTNEQFF. The CDR3 DNA follows: TGTGCCAGCAGCAATTGGAGCAGAACCAATGAGCAGTTCTTC. The variable domain in full, with the rest retrieved from reference TRBV5-4 and TRBJ2-1, is ETGVTQSPTHLIKTRGQQVTLRCSSQSGHNTVSWYQQALGQGPQFIFQYYREEENGRGNFPPRFSGLQFPNYSSELNVNALELDDSALYLCASSNWSRTNEQFFGPGTRLTVL.

The chain couples TRBV7-8 to TRBJ2-7; D gene uncertain. The CDR3 is 16 amino acids. Per germline, CDR1 SGHVS and CDR2 FQNEAQ. V lost 4 bases, J lost 1 base, and 17 bases lay in between. The CDR3 loop reads CASSSILTDGSYEQYF. The CDR3, as DNA: TGTGCCAGCAGCTCGATCTTGACGGACGGGTCCTACGAGCAGTACTTC.

V gene TRBV9 combines with J gene TRBJ1-4, with D possibly matching TRBD1 (5 bases). Looked up from germline, CDR1 is SGDLS and CDR2 is YYNGEE. Trimming left V 0 bases short and J 13 bases short, with 19 bases between. This CDR3 is built from 15 residues. The CDR3 nucleotides are TGTGCCAGCAGCGTAGGAGGGGTAGCACTCAGTCCACTGTTTTTT. Encoded protein: CASSVGGVALSPLFF.

The V gene is TRBV7-9, the J gene TRBJ1-2; 8 bases align to TRBD1. J was trimmed by 8 bases and V by 2 bases; bases with no gene match: 10. This CDR3 has 15 residues. CDR1 is SEHNR, CDR2 FQNEAQ, per germline (reference sequence). CDR3: CASSLTDRGREGYTF. In DNA form, the CDR3 reads TGTGCCAGCAGCTTAACTGACAGGGGCCGGGAGGGCTACACCTTC.

V usage is TRBV19 and J usage is TRBJ1-4, with D possibly TRBD1 on 6 matching bases. V lost 2 bases and J lost 12, with 13 bases in between. Germline-derived CDR1 and CDR2 are LNHDA and SQIVND (reference sequence). The CDR3 runs 13 residues. The CDR3 protein is CASSIRRGKELFF. The CDR3 region has the DNA TGTGCCAGTAGTATAAGGAGGGGGAAGGAACTGTTTTTT.

The DNA for the CDR3 is TGTGCCAGCAGCTTATCGGGAAGTGACTCCTACGAGCAGTACTTC. As protein: CASSLSGSDSYEQYF. The V and J genes are TRBV7-9 and TRBJ2-7; tentatively, D is TRBD2 (5 bases). The V gene lost 2 bases and the J gene lost 0 bases, with 11 bases spanning the gap. Germline V gives CDR1 SEHNR, CDR2 FQNEAQ (reference sequence). The CDR3 covers 15 residues. Using reference TRBV7-9 and TRBJ2-7 for the parts outside the CDR3, the full variable domain is DTGVSQNPRHKITKRGQNVTFRCDPISEHNRLYWYRQTLGQGPEFLTYFQNEAQLEKSRLLSDRFSAERPKGSFSTLEIQRTEQGDSAMYLCASSLSGSDSYEQYFGPGTRLTVT.

The CDR3 sequence: CASSLSDPSYEQYF. For the CDR3, the DNA is TGTGCCAGCAGTTTATCCGACCCATCCTACGAGCAGTACTTC. The rearrangement joins TRBV28 to TRBJ2-7; D unresolved. Germline-derived CDR1 and CDR2 are MDHEN and SYDVKM. The CDR3 is 14 residues long. V was pared by 1 base and J by 1 base, with 8 bases between. Drawing the rest from reference TRBV28 and TRBJ2-7, the complete variable domain is DVKVTQSSRYLVKRTGEKVFLECVQDMDHENMFWYRQDPGLGLRLIYFSYDVKMKEKGDIPEGYSVSREKKERFSLILESASTNQTSMYLCASSLSDPSYEQYFGPGTRLTVT.

This chain connects TRBV6-2 or TRBV6-3 to TRBJ2-7; 9 nucleotides align to TRBD2. Germline loops: CDR1 MNHEY, CDR2 SVGEGT. Germline trimming cut 0 bases from V and 5 bases from J; bases unmatched to any gene: 8. The length of the CDR3 is 16 residues. This chain's CDR3 is CASSYSVAGDLDEQYF. In nucleotides, the CDR3 is TGTGCCAGCAGTTACTCGGTAGCGGGGGATCTCGACGAGCAGTACTTC.

The chain combines TRBV28 with TRBJ1-3; D remains ambiguous. This CDR3 comprises 16 residues. Looked up from germline, CDR1 is MDHEN and CDR2 is SYDVKM. Trimming removed 3 bases from V and 2 bases from J, with 14 bases in between. The CDR3, as DNA: TGTGCCAGCAGTTTGGAGACAAGCAGAGCTGGAAACACCATATATTTT. It is translated as CASSLETSRAGNTIYF. The full variable domain, its missing parts supplied by reference TRBV28 and TRBJ1-3, is DVKVTQSSRYLVKRTGEKVFLECVQDMDHENMFWYRQDPGLGLRLIYFSYDVKMKEKGDIPEGYSVSREKKERFSLILESASTNQTSMYLCASSLETSRAGNTIYFGEGSWLTVV.

This chain connects TRBV28 to TRBJ1-2, with unresolved D. Germline V gene sequence: CDR1 MDHEN, CDR2 SYDVKM. The CDR3 covers 13 residues. V was shortened by 4 bases and J by 1 base, with 7 bases between the two germline ends. The CDR3 sequence is CASSSPINYGYTF. DNA of the CDR3: TGTGCCAGCAGTTCACCTATTAACTATGGCTACACCTTC.

The J gene is TRBJ2-3, the V gene TRBV4-2; 7 bases are shared with TRBD2. The V gene end was trimmed by 0 bases and the J gene end by 0 bases; junction bases not matched to a gene: 9. This CDR3 is 18 amino acids long. Germline V gene sequence: CDR1 LGHNA, CDR2 YNFKEQ. The CDR3 region is CASSQDRSGSGSTDTQYF. DNA for the CDR3: TGTGCCAGCAGCCAAGACAGGTCGGGTAGCGGGAGCACAGATACGCAGTATTTT.

This chain joins TRBV19 and TRBJ2-3; 7 nucleotides agree with TRBD1. This CDR3 region has 16 residues. V was pared by 6 bases and J by 1 base, with 10 bases of the junction left unmatched. Per germline, CDR1 LNHDA and CDR2 SQIVND (reference sequence). CDR3 in amino acids: CASSLDRVRGTDTQYF. Here the CDR3 DNA reads TGTGCCAGTAGCCTCGACAGGGTTAGGGGCACAGATACGCAGTATTTT.

The chain couples TRBV11-2 to TRBJ2-2; no definite D call. This CDR3 has 16 residues. Germline V gene lookup returns CDR1 SGHAT and CDR2 FQNNGV. V was pared by 6 bases and J by 2 bases, with 16 bases between. The CDR3 coding sequence is TGTGCCAGCAGTCGACCGACGGGTTTCAACACCGGGGAGCTGTTTTTT. Translating gives CASSRPTGFNTGELFF.

The CDR3 DNA reads as TGTGCCAGCAGCCAAGGCCGACTGGGCGATAATTCACCCCTCCACTTT. It encodes CASSQGRLGDNSPLHF. This chain joins TRBV4-2 and TRBJ1-6, with D unresolved. Germline values: CDR1 LGHNA, CDR2 YNFKEQ. Trimming stripped 1 base from V and 5 bases from J, with 12 bases between. CDR3 length: 16 residues.

The genes are TRBV18 and TRBJ2-2; TRBD2 might be the D (5 bases). This CDR3 contains 14 residues. CDR1 KGHSH and CDR2 LQKENI come from the germline V gene. V gave up 2 bases and J gave up 7 bases, with 11 bases separating them. This chain's CDR3 is CASSPGIAGGELFF. CDR3 bases: TGTGCCAGCTCACCAGGGATTGCGGGCGGGGAGCTGTTTTTT.

The gene calls are TRBV2 and TRBJ2-3, with TRBD2 identical over 13 bases. CDR3 length: 15 amino acids. Germline CDR1 is SNHLY and CDR2 is FYNNEI. The ends lost 6 bases at V and 4 bases at J; junction bases unmatched: 4. As DNA, the CDR3 is TGTGCCAGCAGCGGGACTAGCGGGGTCGCAGATACGCAGTATTTT. This codes for CASSGTSGVADTQYF.

This sequence joins TRBV4-1 and TRBJ1-1; weak D call: TRBD1 (5 bases). This CDR3 contains 16 residues. The germline V gene encodes CDR1 MGHRA and CDR2 YSYEKL. Trimming removed 0 bases at V and 1 base at J, with 12 bases between. CDR3 coding DNA: TGCGCCAGCAGCCAAGATGACAGAGTAGGGAACACTGAAGCTTTCTTT. This sequence encodes CASSQDDRVGNTEAFF.

CDR3 nucleotide sequence: TGTGCCAGCAGTGACCTACTAGCGGGAGCTCGGGAGCAGTACTTC. Residues: CASSDLLAGAREQYF. This chain uses TRBV6-1 with TRBJ2-7; 11 positions match TRBD2. Germline V gene lookup returns CDR1 MNHNS and CDR2 SASEGT. With 3 bases clipped from V and 7 bases from J, the junction kept 8 bases outside the gene matches. The CDR3 covers 15 residues.

This clone came up a few times. The chain combines TRBV6-5 with TRBJ2-2; D is uncertain. V gave up 2 bases and J gave up 3 bases, with 10 bases separating them. Germline-derived CDR1 and CDR2 are MNHEY and SVGAGI. CDR3 length equals 15 residues. The CDR3 region is CASSYGVGDTGELFF. Here the CDR3 DNA reads TGTGCCAGCAGTTACGGGGTTGGGGACACCGGGGAGCTGTTTTTT.

This chain links TRBV15 with TRBJ1-1; possibly TRBD1 for D (5 bases). The CDR3 covers 18 residues. The V end was cut by 4 bases, the J end by 3 bases, with 24 bases between. The germline CDR1 and CDR2 sequences are LNHNV and YYDKDF (reference sequence). For the CDR3, the DNA is TGTGCCACCAGCATTAACAGAAAACTAGGGGCGGTCGACACTGAAGCTTTCTTT. Translating gives CATSINRKLGAVDTEAFF.

This chain connects TRBV4-1 to TRBJ2-7, with 7 bases fitting TRBD2. J gave up 2 bases and V 4 bases, and 11 bases lay outside the gene matches. The CDR3 consists of 16 residues. Germline values: CDR1 MGHRA, CDR2 YSYEKL. The CDR3 DNA reads TGCGCCAGCAGCCCTTGGACTAGAGGCGGCACCTACGAGCAGTACTTC. Its protein product is CASSPWTRGGTYEQYF.

The CDR3 DNA reads TGTGCCAGCAGCCCCGGGGGTCTCGGTCAGCCCCAGCATTTT. It translates to CASSPGGLGQPQHF. The V gene is TRBV5-6, the J gene TRBJ1-5; the D gene is possibly TRBD1 (5 bases). The germline CDR1 and CDR2 sequences are SGHDT and YYEEEE. This CDR3 contains 14 residues. Trimming pared 4 bases from V and 6 bases from J, leaving 14 bases between.

This chain connects TRBV13 to TRBJ1-2; D call uncertain. There are 14 residues in the CDR3. V lost 2 bases, J lost 4 bases, and 11 bases lay in between. Germline V gives CDR1 PRHDT, CDR2 FYEKMQ (reference sequence). The CDR3: CASSLFQATYGYTF. CDR3 DNA: TGTGCCAGCAGCTTATTCCAGGCCACCTATGGCTACACCTTC.

The J gene is TRBJ1-5, the V gene TRBV9; 7 bases match TRBD1. The CDR3 runs 15 residues. Germline V gene sequence: CDR1 SGDLS, CDR2 YYNGEE. V dropped 7 bases and J dropped 3; count of bases not matched to a gene: 10. The CDR3 DNA is TGTGCCAGCGCCAGGGGGGAGAAGTACAATCAGCCCCAGCATTTT. The encoded protein is CASARGEKYNQPQHF.

The V and J genes are TRBV21-1 and TRBJ2-7; TRBD1, the table's D call, was not compared with the DNA. TRBV21-1 corresponds to a pseudogene. The CDR3 has 16 residues. In DNA form, the CDR3 reads TGTGCCAGCAGCAACTTTACAGGGGGGAGCTCCTACGAGCAGTACTTC. Amino acid sequence: CASSNFTGGSSYEQYF.